Shown below are 16 T cell receptor beta chains from a single sample sequenced in a study of blood T cell repertoires in COVID-19. Some clones are missing from TCRdb's copy, which holds only in-frame ones; the method was immunoSEQ multiplex PCR. The table shows 110,000 to 150,000 clones, with more than 75% occurring only once. The source material was peripheral blood. These receptors came from a woman over 75 with acute or convalescent COVID-19.

The rearrangement uses TRBV7-9 and TRBJ2-2; TRBD2 is a possible D gene (5 bases). This CDR3 spans 13 amino acids. With 3 bases removed from V and 5 bases from J, the gap between germline ends came to 7 bases. CDR1 is SEHNR and CDR2 is FQNEAQ in the germline V gene (reference sequence). The CDR3: CASSFRGTGELFF. The CDR3 coding sequence is TGTGCCAGCAGCTTCCGGGGTACCGGGGAGCTGTTTTTT.

This chain joins TRBV10-1 and TRBJ2-7; 7 bases map to TRBD1. CDR3 length: 12 residues. Trimming removed 6 bases from V and 4 bases from J; junction bases left unmatched: 3. Germline assignment: CDR1 WNHNN and CDR2 SYGVQD (reference sequence). CDR3 residues: CASRQQGYEQYF. In DNA form, the CDR3 reads TGCGCCAGCAGACAACAGGGGTACGAGCAGTACTTC.

Regarding this clone: A read error may produce the germline difference seen at one junction end. The gene calls are TRBV2 and TRBJ2-7, with TRBD1 matching over 9 bases. This CDR3 has 14 residues. Germline V gives CDR1 SNHLY, CDR2 FYNNEI. The CDR3 sequence is CAGSIGTGFAEQYF. CDR3 bases: TGTGCCGGCAGTATAGGGACAGGGTTTGCCGAGCAGTACTTC.

About this clone itself: The sample contains more than one DNA sequence encoding this CDR3. The CDR3 DNA reads TGTGCCAGCTCCACTGGGGCCAACGTCCTGACTTTC. Translating it yields CASSTGANVLTF. The chain carries TRBV27 and TRBJ2-6; no clear D. V dropped 8 bases and J dropped 2 bases, with 4 bases sitting between them. The CDR3 consists of 12 residues. Germline assignment: CDR1 MNHEY and CDR2 SMNVEV (reference sequence).

This chain links TRBV7-8 with TRBJ2-3; D call uncertain. Looked up from germline, CDR1 is SGHVS and CDR2 is FQNEAQ. This CDR3 has 14 amino acids. V lost 2 bases to trimming and J lost 3 bases, with 9 bases between them. The CDR3 region has the DNA TGTGCCAGCAGCTTAACTGAACGAACAGATACGCAGTATTTT. Amino acid sequence: CASSLTERTDTQYF.

This clone was observed a single time. The chain uses TRBV6-5 and TRBJ2-3; 8 bases map to TRBD1. The germline V gene encodes CDR1 MNHEY and CDR2 SVGAGI. V lost 2 bases and J lost 10; bases outside the gene matches: 2. There are 12 residues in the CDR3. The CDR3 DNA follows: TGTGCCAGCAGTTACGACAGGGGTGCGCAGTATTTT. This gives the protein CASSYDRGAQYF.

The rearrangement links TRBV4-1 to TRBJ2-6; 10 bases are shared with TRBD1. The CDR3 contains 19 residues. The germline gives CDR1 MGHRA, CDR2 YSYEKL. The V segment lost 3 bases and the J segment 2 bases; nucleotides outside the gene matches: 10. The CDR3 DNA sequence: TGCGCCAGCAGCCATTTACTAGGGACAGGGGAGACTGGGGCCAACGTCCTGACTTTC. The encoded protein is CASSHLLGTGETGANVLTF.

V gene TRBV6-1 combines with J gene TRBJ2-7; TRBD2 aligns across 8 bases. The CDR3 is made up of 14 amino acids. The V segment lost 5 bases and the J segment 0 bases; nucleotides outside the gene matches: 3. Looked up from germline, CDR1 is MNHNS and CDR2 is SASEGT. CDR3 sequence reads: CASSIAGRSYEQYF. CDR3 DNA sequence: TGTGCCAGCAGTATAGCGGGGCGCTCCTACGAGCAGTACTTC.

The chain carries TRBV18 and TRBJ1-4, with D maybe TRBD1 (5 bases). CDR3 length equals 13 residues. V was trimmed by 5 bases and J by 8 bases, leaving 12 bases between them. Germline-derived CDR1 and CDR2 are KGHSH and LQKENI. CDR3 sequence (DNA): TGTGCCAGCTCATCAAGGGGAGGAGAAAAACTGTTTTTT. Amino acids: CASSSRGGEKLFF.

J is TRBJ2-7 and V is TRBV9; 9 nucleotides match TRBD1. The CDR3 is made up of 17 amino acids. The V and J ends lost 3 bases and 1 base, in that order; junction bases with no gene match: 11. Germline values: CDR1 SGDLS, CDR2 YYNGEE. The CDR3 sequence: CASSEEAGTGLSYEQYF. The CDR3 DNA sequence: TGTGCCAGCAGCGAGGAGGCAGGGACAGGGCTATCCTACGAGCAGTACTTC. Complete variable domain (other parts from reference TRBV9 and TRBJ2-7): DSGVTQTPKHLITATGQRVTLRCSPRSGDLSVYWYQQSLDQGLQFLIQYYNGEERAKGNILERFSAQQFPDLHSELNLSSLELGDSALYFCASSEEAGTGLSYEQYFGPGTRLTVT.

This clone was seen only once. The gene calls are TRBV19 and TRBJ1-1; no firm D call. V was pared by 4 bases and J by 0 bases, with 12 bases between. Germline CDR1 LNHDA, CDR2 SQIVND (reference sequence). The CDR3 length is 15 residues. The CDR3 spells CASSTGAGLNTEAFF. In DNA, the CDR3 is TGTGCCAGTAGTACCGGAGCCGGATTGAACACTGAAGCTTTCTTT.

The chain couples TRBV12-3 or TRBV12-4 to TRBJ2-4; D is ambiguous. This CDR3 region has 13 residues. The V and J ends lost 5 bases and 8 bases respectively, with 13 bases between them. CDR3 amino acids: CASSLTTADIQYF. CDR3 DNA sequence: TGTGCCAGCAGTCTGACGACCGCGGACATTCAGTACTTC.

V and J are TRBV7-2 and TRBJ2-2; TRBD2 agrees at 9 bases. J gave up 6 bases and V 5 bases, and 7 bases lay outside the gene matches. CDR1 SGHTA and CDR2 FQGNSA come from the germline V gene. The length of the CDR3 is 15 residues. The CDR3, as DNA: TGTGCCAGCAGCAAAGCGGGGGGTTCTGCCGGGGAGCTGTTTTTT. Protein: CASSKAGGSAGELFF.

This clone was observed a single time. The rearrangement links TRBV5-6 to TRBJ2-2; 9 bases agree with TRBD1. Germline lookup yields CDR1 SGHDT and CDR2 YYEEEE. V lost 0 bases to trimming and J lost 4 bases; unmatched junction nucleotides: 7. There are 17 residues in the CDR3. The CDR3 DNA follows: TGTGCCAGCAGCTTGGGGGGACAGGGAGGTTCCACCGGGGAGCTGTTTTTT. Residues: CASSLGGQGGSTGELFF.

This clone has a single count. The CDR3: CASSSLNRGGSEQYF. Written as DNA, the CDR3 is TGTGCCAGCTCGTCTCTGAACAGGGGGGGAAGCGAGCAGTACTTC. The chain has TRBV18 and TRBJ2-7; perhaps TRBD1 as D (8 bases). Germline V lookup: CDR1 KGHSH, CDR2 LQKENI. The CDR3 is 15 amino acids. The germline V and J ends were trimmed by 6 bases and 6 bases, with 21 bases remaining between them. The full variable domain, with the rest looked up from reference TRBV18 and TRBJ2-7, is NAGVMQNPRHLVRRRGQEARLRCSPMKGHSHVYWYRQLPEEGLKFMVYLQKENIIDESGMPKERFSAEFPKEGPSILRIQQVVRGDSAAYFCASSSLNRGGSEQYFGPGTRLTVT.

The chain carries TRBV19 and TRBJ1-5; D call uncertain. The V gene's germline CDR1 is LNHDA and CDR2 SQIVND (reference sequence). The V and J ends lost 6 bases and 4 bases respectively, with 7 bases between them. The CDR3 is made up of 12 amino acids. CDR3 DNA sequence: TGTGCCAGTAGACCGACTAATCAGCCCCAGCATTTT. It specifies CASRPTNQPQHF.